Following are 7 T cell receptor beta chains from one sample sequenced in a study of blood T cell repertoires in COVID-19. Profiling relied on immunoSEQ multiplex PCR, and the TCRdb table lists in-frame clones only, not all of them. The data contain some 300,000 clones, nearly 90% of them seen just once; the ten biggest clones take up roughly 1%. Sequencing was carried out using peripheral blood. The receptors originated from a middle-aged woman with COVID-19, enrolled during active disease.

This chain links TRBV5-4 with TRBJ2-3; D is possibly TRBD1 (6 bases). Germline V gene sequence: CDR1 SGHNT, CDR2 YYREEE (reference sequence). The CDR3 is made up of 15 amino acids. V was clipped by 4 bases and J by 2 bases, with 14 bases between them. The CDR3 reads CASSGVQGITDTQYF. CDR3 in DNA: TGTGCCAGCAGCGGTGTGCAGGGGATCACAGATACGCAGTATTTT.

The chain couples TRBV7-3 to TRBJ2-2, with a possible D match to TRBD2 (6 bases). V lost 0 bases to trimming and J lost 6 bases, with 17 bases between them. The CDR3 spans 17 residues. Looked up from germline, CDR1 is SGHTA and CDR2 is FQGTGA. The CDR3 DNA sequence: TGTGCCAGCAGCTTAACGTTAACGGGAGCGTTCGCCGGGGAGCTGTTTTTT. This sequence encodes CASSLTLTGAFAGELFF.

In its sample, this clone was seen a few times. The CDR3 protein is CASTLNGGRGTEAFF. The CDR3 nucleotides read TGTGCCAGCACCCTAAACGGGGGTCGAGGCACTGAAGCTTTCTTT. The chain has TRBV28 and TRBJ1-1, with a weak D call TRBD1 (5 bases). Germline CDR1 MDHEN, CDR2 SYDVKM. The CDR3 is 15 residues long. The V and J ends lost 7 bases and 4 bases respectively, with 19 bases between them.

V usage is TRBV30 and J usage is TRBJ2-1; 11 positions match TRBD2. Trimming removed 0 bases from V and 10 bases from J; junction bases left unmatched: 8. Germline CDR1 reads GTSNPN; CDR2 reads SVGIG (reference sequence). CDR3 length: 15 residues. The CDR3 bases are TGTGCCTGGAGTGTACAACTAGCGGGAGTCGGCGAGCAGTTCTTC. As protein: CAWSVQLAGVGEQFF.

V gene TRBV9 combines with J gene TRBJ2-3, with TRBD2 as a possible D gene (6 bases). This CDR3 has 15 amino acids. V was cut by 0 bases and J by 2 bases, with 10 bases left in between. Germline loops: CDR1 SGDLS, CDR2 YYNGEE. CDR3 sequence: CASSVEASATDTQYF. CDR3 DNA: TGTGCCAGCAGCGTAGAGGCTAGCGCCACAGATACGCAGTATTTT. Using reference TRBV9 and TRBJ2-3 for the parts outside the CDR3, the full variable domain is DSGVTQTPKHLITATGQRVTLRCSPRSGDLSVYWYQQSLDQGLQFLIQYYNGEERAKGNILERFSAQQFPDLHSELNLSSLELGDSALYFCASSVEASATDTQYFGPGTRLTVL.

The chain joins TRBV30 to TRBJ1-2; the D gene is possibly TRBD1 (5 bases). The CDR3 is 14 residues long. CDR1 is GTSNPN, CDR2 SVGIG, per germline (reference sequence). V was cut by 1 base and J by 5 bases, with 14 bases left in between. The CDR3 DNA reads as TGTGCCTGGAGTGGTACAGGTGGAAGTTATGGCTACACCTTC. Protein: CAWSGTGGSYGYTF.

The rearrangement joins TRBV5-4 to TRBJ1-5, with TRBD1 matching 7 bases. Looked up from germline, CDR1 is SGHNT and CDR2 is YYREEE (reference sequence). V was pared by 4 bases and J by 7 bases, with 11 bases of the junction left unmatched. The CDR3 has 15 amino acids. This CDR3 reads CASSIKGARGQPQHF. Written as DNA, the CDR3 is TGTGCCAGCAGCATTAAGGGGGCGAGGGGACAGCCCCAGCATTTT.